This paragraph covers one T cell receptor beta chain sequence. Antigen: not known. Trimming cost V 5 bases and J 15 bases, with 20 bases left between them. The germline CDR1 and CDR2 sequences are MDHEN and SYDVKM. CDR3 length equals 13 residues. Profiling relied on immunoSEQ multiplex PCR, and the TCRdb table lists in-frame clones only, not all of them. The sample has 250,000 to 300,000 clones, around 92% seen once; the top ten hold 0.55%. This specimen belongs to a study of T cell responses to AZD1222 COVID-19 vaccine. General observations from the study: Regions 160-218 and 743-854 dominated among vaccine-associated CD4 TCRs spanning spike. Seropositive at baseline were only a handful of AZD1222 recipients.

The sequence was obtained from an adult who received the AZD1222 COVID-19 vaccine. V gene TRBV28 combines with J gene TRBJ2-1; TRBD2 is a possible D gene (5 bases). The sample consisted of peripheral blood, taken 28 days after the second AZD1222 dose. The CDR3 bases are TGTGCCAGCAGTATTCGGACCGCCGGGGTTGGGTTCTTC. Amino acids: CASSIRTAGVGFF.